This TCR beta chain was sequenced for a study of cytomegalovirus exposure and HLA in healthy donors. Study background: Unique TCR beta sequences numbering some 120 million came from approximately 180 million T cells in an earlier analysis. Caucasian-associated ancestry cluster membership applied to about 80% of some 400 genotyped donors.

This PCR relied on a set of 60 Vbeta primers and 13 Jbeta primers. Profiled with immunoSEQ multiplex PCR; TCRdb holds only in-frame clones, not every one. This table has about 130,000 clones, 70% appearing once. Remarks on this clone: The target antigen is unknown.

CDR3 length equals 14 residues. Germline loops: CDR1 SNHLY, CDR2 FYNNEI. Trimming at V came to 4 bases and at J to 5 bases, leaving 7 bases not matched to a gene. The study's findings and limits: In a later analysis, at a false discovery rate of 0.05, 16,951 TCR beta sequences were associated with HLA alleles.

The TCR was taken from a woman aged 55-70 years in good health and CMV-seropositive. The rearrangement joins TRBV2 to TRBJ2-7; 8 nucleotides match TRBD2. The sequenced sample was PBMCs. CDR3 protein: CASSGSSGGNEQYF. CDR3 nucleotide sequence: TGTGCCAGCAGTGGGTCGAGCGGGGGTAACGAGCAGTACTTC.